These 24 T cell receptor beta chains were sequenced from one sample in a study of T cell repertoires in cytomegalovirus infection (dated by TCRdb to about 2019). Sequencer: Illumina HiSeq 1500. TCRdb reprocessed the public reads (quality trimming at Q25 with fastp, clone calling with MiXCR) and kept in-frame beta chains. When rows share a CDR3 protein, they turn into one entry using the most common DNA and genes. Counted in this sample were some 560,000 distinct CDR3 sequences; around 40% of them appeared once. Clones ranked in the top ten supply around 48% of the sample. Taken with the paper, the label for treatment or condition translates to: in vitro stimulation with specific CMV peptide epitopes to enrich CMV-specific T cells. These receptors have no identified antigens. The specimen comprised cultured PBMCs, sampled from culture after CMV antigen stimulation. These receptors all come from a human donor in good health (CMV status not recorded). Some clones in this sample may be carry-over from other donors' samples.

The chain employs TRBV19 and TRBJ1-1, with D unresolved. Looked up from germline, CDR1 is LNHDA and CDR2 is SQIVND (reference sequence). The V end was cut by 6 bases, the J end by 5 bases, with 19 bases between. This CDR3 contains 15 residues. The CDR3, as DNA: TGTGCCAGTAGCCAGGCAGGACGGGGAGGGACTGAAGCTTTCTTT. As protein: CASSQAGRGGTEAFF. Together with reference TRBV19 and TRBJ1-1, the CDR3 gives the full variable domain: DGGITQSPKYLFRKEGQNVTLSCEQNLNHDAMYWYRQDPGQGLRLIYYSQIVNDFQKGDIAEGYSVSREKKESFPLTVTSAQKNPTAFYLCASSQAGRGGTEAFFGQGTRLTVV.

This sequence joins TRBV6-1 and TRBJ1-1; TRBD1 matches at 11 bases. This CDR3 comprises 15 residues. Germline values: CDR1 MNHNS, CDR2 SASEGT. This CDR3 reads CVIFRDRGLGTEAFF. As DNA, the CDR3 is TGTGTCATATTCCGGGACAGGGGGTTGGGGACTGAAGCTTTCTTT.

This clonotype has just a few counts. The J gene is TRBJ1-5, the V gene TRBV28; D may be TRBD1 (6 bases). Trimming left V 6 bases short and J 2 bases short, with 14 bases between. CDR1 MDHEN and CDR2 SYDVKM come from the germline V gene. This CDR3 region has 15 residues. CDR3 region: CASSWGAEGNQPQHF. The CDR3 DNA reads TGTGCCAGCAGCTGGGGGGCCGAGGGCAATCAGCCCCAGCATTTT.

This clonotype was seen at least ten times. The chain has TRBV7-2 and TRBJ1-4; D is ambiguous. Trimming removed 1 base from V and 4 bases from J, with 7 bases in between. CDR1 SGHTA and CDR2 FQGNSA come from the germline V gene. The CDR3 extends over 14 amino acids. In DNA form, the CDR3 reads TGTGCCAGCAGCTTAGTAGGCAGTAATGAAAAACTGTTTTTT. It is translated as CASSLVGSNEKLFF. Based on the CDR3 plus reference TRBV7-2 and TRBJ1-4, the full variable domain is GAGVSQSPSNKVTEKGKDVELRCDPISGHTALYWYRQSLGQGLEFLIYFQGNSAPDKSGLPSDRFSAERTGGSVSTLTIQRTQQEDSAVYLCASSLVGSNEKLFFGSGTQLSVL.

This chain links TRBV18 with TRBJ2-1, with D unclear. Germline CDR1 reads KGHSH; CDR2 reads LQKENI. V dropped 2 bases and J dropped 0 bases, with 5 bases sitting between them. The CDR3 loop spans 14 amino acids. The CDR3: CASSPMVSYNEQFF. As DNA, the CDR3 is TGTGCCAGCTCACCAATGGTCTCCTACAATGAGCAGTTCTTC. Complete variable domain (other parts from reference TRBV18 and TRBJ2-1): NAGVMQNPRHLVRRRGQEARLRCSPMKGHSHVYWYRQLPEEGLKFMVYLQKENIIDESGMPKERFSAEFPKEGPSILRIQQVVRGDSAAYFCASSPMVSYNEQFFGPGTRLTVL.

This clonotype has only a few counts. The chain carries TRBV6-2 or TRBV6-3 and TRBJ1-1; no reliable D call. The germline V gene encodes CDR1 MNHEY and CDR2 SVGEGT. The CDR3 runs to 13 residues. Trimming shortened V by 3 bases and J by 6 bases, and 11 bases separated the two germline ends. The CDR3: CASSYLPTAEAFF. For the CDR3, the DNA is TGTGCCAGCAGTTATCTACCGACGGCTGAAGCTTTCTTT.

J is TRBJ2-7 and V is TRBV12-3 or TRBV12-4, with unresolved D. The germline V and J ends were trimmed by 6 bases and 0 bases, with 15 bases remaining between them. The CDR3 extends over 15 amino acids. CDR3 coding DNA: TGTGCCAGCAGCTCAACGCGGATAAGCTCCTACGAGCAGTACTTC. It encodes CASSSTRISSYEQYF.

This chain uses TRBV6-2 or TRBV6-3 with TRBJ2-3; 11 bases fit TRBD1. Germline CDR1 reads MNHEY; CDR2 reads SVGEGT. This CDR3 region has 18 residues. V lost 0 bases to trimming and J lost 5 bases; unmatched junction nucleotides: 10. CDR3 residues: CASSYSPAGTGGKDTQYF. The CDR3 DNA reads as TGTGCCAGCAGTTACTCCCCAGCCGGGACAGGGGGGAAAGATACGCAGTATTTT.

The chain recombines TRBV7-8 with TRBJ1-6; a weak D match, TRBD1 (6 bases). The germline V and J ends were trimmed by 6 bases and 8 bases, with 17 bases remaining between them. This CDR3 contains 15 residues. Germline-derived CDR1 and CDR2 are SGHVS and FQNEAQ. The CDR3 bases are TGTGCCAGCAGATCAGGGGAGGGGCTGCATTCACCCCTCCACTTT. It yields the protein CASRSGEGLHSPLHF.

This clonotype turned up a few times. The rearrangement joins TRBV19 to TRBJ1-5; D is ambiguous. This CDR3 is 13 amino acids long. Trimming removed 8 bases from V and 3 bases from J, with 11 bases in between. Germline values: CDR1 LNHDA, CDR2 SQIVND (reference sequence). CDR3 loop: CASRWMANQPQHF. In nucleotides, the CDR3 is TGTGCCAGTCGGTGGATGGCCAATCAGCCCCAGCATTTT. Filled out from reference TRBV19 and TRBJ1-5, the complete variable domain reads DGGITQSPKYLFRKEGQNVTLSCEQNLNHDAMYWYRQDPGQGLRLIYYSQIVNDFQKGDIAEGYSVSREKKESFPLTVTSAQKNPTAFYLCASRWMANQPQHFGDGTRLSIL.

In this sample, this clonotype turned up a few times. The CDR3 is CASSLVSTSGDYEQYF. The CDR3 DNA sequence: TGTGCCAGCAGTTTAGTATCGACTAGCGGGGACTACGAGCAGTACTTC. The V call is TRBV12-3 or TRBV12-4, the J call TRBJ2-7; 11 nucleotides align to TRBD2. This CDR3 is built from 16 residues. Trimming removed 1 base from V and 3 bases from J; junction bases left unmatched: 5.

The chain links TRBV20-1 to TRBJ2-7, with no clear D. The CDR3 sequence is 10 residues long. Germline loops: CDR1 DFQATT, CDR2 SNEGSKA (reference sequence). The germline V and J ends were trimmed by 2 bases and 2 bases, with 1 base remaining between them. The DNA of the CDR3 is TGCAGTGCTAGAACCTACGAGCAGTACTTC. This translates into CSARTYEQYF.

The CDR3 is CASKRLSGTSATDTQYF. DNA of the CDR3: TGTGCCTCAAAGAGATTAAGCGGGACTAGCGCCACAGATACGCAGTATTTT. V usage is TRBV19 and J usage is TRBJ2-3; 10 bases are a match to TRBD2. CDR1 is LNHDA, CDR2 SQIVND, per germline (reference sequence). The CDR3 loop spans 17 amino acids. With 11 bases clipped from V and 2 bases from J, the junction kept 16 bases outside the gene matches.

This clonotype was detected a few times. CDR3 region: CASSFRTSGRVDTQYF. In DNA, the CDR3 is TGTGCCAGCAGTTTCCGGACTAGCGGGAGAGTAGATACGCAGTATTTT. This chain links TRBV12-3 or TRBV12-4 with TRBJ2-3, with TRBD2 identical over 13 bases. The CDR3 runs to 16 residues. V trimming: 3 bases; J trimming: 5 bases; junction bases outside the gene matches: 5.

This chain joins TRBV20-1 and TRBJ2-3, with 7 bases aligning to TRBD2. The trim removed 4 bases at V and 4 bases at J, leaving 8 bases unmatched. The CDR3 consists of 14 residues. Germline V gene data show CDR1 as DFQATT and CDR2 as SNEGSKA (reference sequence). The CDR3 loop is CSAMSREAADTQYF. CDR3 DNA sequence: TGCAGTGCTATGTCTCGGGAGGCGGCAGATACGCAGTATTTT.

The chain is built from TRBV6-2 or TRBV6-3 and TRBJ2-3, with 8 bases matching TRBD2. Germline V gene sequence: CDR1 MNHEY, CDR2 SVGEGT. With 4 bases clipped from V and 0 bases from J, the junction kept 12 bases outside the gene matches. The CDR3 extends over 18 amino acids. The CDR3 loop is CASSWVSGGLASTDTQYF. Here the CDR3 DNA reads TGTGCCAGCAGTTGGGTAAGCGGGGGCCTAGCCAGCACAGATACGCAGTATTTT.

CDR3 loop: CASSIGMNTGELFF. In DNA, the CDR3 is TGTGCCAGCAGCATCGGGATGAACACCGGGGAGCTGTTTTTT. The chain is built from TRBV7-8 and TRBJ2-2; a possible D gene is TRBD2 (5 bases). The CDR3 length is 14 residues. Trimming pared 5 bases from V and 1 base from J, leaving 8 bases between. Looked up from germline, CDR1 is SGHVS and CDR2 is FQNEAQ.

This rearrangement joins TRBV6-5 to TRBJ1-6; 9 positions agree with TRBD1. Trimming took 6 bases from V and 7 from J; bases not matched to a gene: 4. Germline V gene sequence: CDR1 MNHEY, CDR2 SVGAGI. This CDR3 has 14 residues. CDR3 DNA: TGTGCCAGCAGAGGGACAGGGTGGAATTCACCCCTCCACTTT. Protein: CASRGTGWNSPLHF.

At least ten counts were recorded for this clonotype. V and J are TRBV7-9 and TRBJ2-1; either TRBD1 or TRBD2 may supply D (6 bases each). V lost 5 bases and J 6 bases, leaving 26 bases between the germline ends. CDR1 is SEHNR and CDR2 is FQNEAQ in the germline V gene (reference sequence). The CDR3 sequence is 18 residues long. Here the CDR3 reads CASSTPRATSRGLNEQFF. DNA of the CDR3: TGTGCCAGCAGCACACCCCGGGCTACTAGCAGGGGCCTCAATGAGCAGTTCTTC.

The chain has TRBV19 and TRBJ1-5, with D hard to call. The germline V gene encodes CDR1 LNHDA and CDR2 SQIVND (reference sequence). Trimming took 3 bases from V and 3 from J, leaving 12 bases between them. This CDR3 has 15 amino acids. Here the CDR3 DNA reads TGTGCCAGTAGTATTAGAGTCCCGAACAATCAGCCCCAGCATTTT. Its protein is CASSIRVPNNQPQHF. Looking up the rest from reference TRBV19 and TRBJ1-5 gives the full variable domain: DGGITQSPKYLFRKEGQNVTLSCEQNLNHDAMYWYRQDPGQGLRLIYYSQIVNDFQKGDIAEGYSVSREKKESFPLTVTSAQKNPTAFYLCASSIRVPNNQPQHFGDGTRLSIL.

This clonotype was detected a few times. The chain has TRBV7-9 and TRBJ2-4; D might be TRBD1 (7 bases). V gave up 5 bases and J gave up 0 bases, with 14 bases separating them. There are 16 residues in the CDR3. CDR1 SEHNR and CDR2 FQNEAQ come from the germline V gene (reference sequence). The CDR3 reads CASSRGTALAKNIQYF. The CDR3 region has the DNA TGTGCCAGCAGCCGCGGGACAGCCCTAGCCAAAAACATTCAGTACTTC.

The chain is built from TRBV7-9 and TRBJ2-1, with D possibly matching TRBD2 (7 bases). CDR3 size: 13 residues. Germline CDR1 is SEHNR and CDR2 is FQNEAQ (reference sequence). Between the trimmed V and J ends, which lost 3 bases and 9 bases, there was a span of 12 bases. This CDR3 reads CASSFGGHGEQFF. The CDR3 coding sequence is TGTGCCAGCAGCTTCGGGGGGCACGGTGAGCAGTTCTTC. Full variable domain (missing parts from reference TRBV7-9 and TRBJ2-1): DTGVSQNPRHKITKRGQNVTFRCDPISEHNRLYWYRQTLGQGPEFLTYFQNEAQLEKSRLLSDRFSAERPKGSFSTLEIQRTEQGDSAMYLCASSFGGHGEQFFGPGTRLTVL.

The V call is TRBV20-1, the J call TRBJ2-1; 8 bases are a match to TRBD1. The CDR3 has 14 amino acids. V lost 6 bases to trimming and J lost 5 bases; unmatched junction nucleotides: 9. Germline V CDR1 and CDR2: DFQATT, SNEGSKA (reference sequence). CDR3 DNA sequence: TGCAGTGCAGCGACAGGGGACTTAGACAATGAGCAGTTCTTC. It specifies CSAATGDLDNEQFF.

This rearrangement joins TRBV20-1 to TRBJ2-7; possible D gene TRBD2, 5 bases. Germline V gene lookup returns CDR1 DFQATT and CDR2 SNEGSKA (reference sequence). The length of the CDR3 is 13 residues. V was clipped by 0 bases and J by 6 bases, with 12 bases between them. CDR3 sequence: CSARERGRVEQYF. As DNA, the CDR3 is TGCAGTGCTAGAGAGAGAGGGCGAGTCGAGCAGTACTTC.